This T cell receptor (beta chain) was found in a study of shared clonotypes between healthy human individuals. Study findings and constraints: In the sorted subsets, rarefaction showed sequencing was incomplete despite large depth. It was observed that roughly 5.1% of naive CD4 clonotypes were shared across several donors.

The data were produced by immunoSEQ multiplex PCR, yet TCRdb's version contains in-frame clones alone and is incomplete. The data show about 2.1 million clones, 85% to 95% seen once. Details on this clone: Its specificity is unknown.

The CDR3 spans 15 residues. Trimming shortened V by 0 bases and J by 2 bases, and 10 bases separated the two germline ends. Germline V CDR1 and CDR2: LGHNA, YSLEER. Cells designated naive CD8 were CD45RO-negative and were positively selected for CCR7, with terminally differentiated effector memory CD45RA+ cells excluded. Each sample came from a Caucasian adult donor living in Nashville, Tennessee. The TCR was taken from a man between 18 and 29 years old in good health. Some clones in this sample may be carry-over from other donors' samples. Sequenced: naive CD8+ T cells from PBMCs. The chain recombines TRBV4-3 with TRBJ1-2; tentatively, D is TRBD1 (5 bases). The CDR3 region is CASSQEFGGNYGYTF. In DNA, the CDR3 is TGCGCCAGCAGCCAAGAGTTTGGGGGAAACTATGGCTACACCTTC.